This T cell receptor beta chain was documented in a study of cytomegalovirus exposure and HLA in healthy donors. Whole-study results and caveats: Specific recognition of CMV antigens was confirmed in vitro for a few chains (all CMV-associated). Earlier findings revealed that most TCR beta V segments proved productive either about 87% or about 30% of the time.

For this clone: No antigen is known for it.

This PCR relied on a set of 60 Vbeta primers and 13 Jbeta primers. Original data processing: Later, an analysis found roughly 80 million unique TCR beta chains, and approximately 10 million of these were shared. Method: immunoSEQ multiplex PCR; TCRdb's copy keeps in-frame clones and lacks some. D and trimming come from the DNA, and the V and J calls and clone size come from that table. The sample yields 110,000 or so clones, 69% seen once. J was trimmed by 7 bases and V by 4 bases; bases with no gene match: 4. The CDR3 sequence is 14 residues long. Germline V lookup: CDR1 SGHNT, CDR2 YYREEE (reference sequence).

The sample taken for sequencing was PBMCs. The chain recombines TRBV5-4 with TRBJ2-7; TRBD2 agrees at 14 bases. This TCR was recovered from a woman in her 70s in good health and CMV-seropositive. CDR3 in amino acids: CASSKGLAGVEQYF. The DNA for the CDR3 is TGTGCCAGCAGCAAGGGACTAGCGGGGGTTGAGCAGTACTTC.